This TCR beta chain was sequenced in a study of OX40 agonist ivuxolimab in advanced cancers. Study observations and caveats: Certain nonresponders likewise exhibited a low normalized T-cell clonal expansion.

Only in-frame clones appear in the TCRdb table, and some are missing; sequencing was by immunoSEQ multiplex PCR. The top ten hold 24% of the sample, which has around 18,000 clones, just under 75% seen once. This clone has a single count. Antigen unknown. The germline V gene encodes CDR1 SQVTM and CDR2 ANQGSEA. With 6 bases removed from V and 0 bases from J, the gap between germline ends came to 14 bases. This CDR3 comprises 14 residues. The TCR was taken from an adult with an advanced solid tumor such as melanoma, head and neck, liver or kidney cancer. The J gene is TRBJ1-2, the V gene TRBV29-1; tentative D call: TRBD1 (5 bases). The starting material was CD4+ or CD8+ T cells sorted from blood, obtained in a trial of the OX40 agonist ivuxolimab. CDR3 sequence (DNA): TGCAGCGTCCTCGGGACCGACACTAACTATGGCTACACCTTC. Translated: CSVLGTDTNYGYTF.